What follows describes a single TCR beta chain. Assay used: immunoSEQ multiplex PCR; TCRdb lists only in-frame clones, some missing. The data hold some 150,000 clones, with about nine tenths observed a single time. This record comes from a study of control samples from healthy donors and cancer patients. The germline gives CDR1 KGHDR, CDR2 SFDVKD. J was trimmed by 0 bases and V by 3 bases; bases with no gene match: 10. The CDR3 has 18 amino acids. The receptor was isolated from a man aged 25 to 45 in good health. The chain combines TRBV24-1 with TRBJ2-7, with 10 bases matching TRBD2. Sequenced input: blood. Written as DNA, the CDR3 is TGTGCCACCAGTGATCCCCGAGCGGGAGGGTCCCGCTCCTACGAGCAGTACTTC. The encoded protein is CATSDPRAGGSRSYEQYF.